This T cell receptor beta chain was profiled in a study of CDR3 diversity in severe acne. This clonotype was found a few times. V lost 0 bases and J 8 bases, leaving 10 bases between the germline ends. There are 13 residues in the CDR3. CDR1 is MGHRA, CDR2 YSYEKL, per germline. TCRdb ran MiXCR on the PCR reads and lists one entry per CDR3 protein. The repertoire holds more than 80,000 distinct CDR3 sequences, with around 50% as singletons. The rearrangement joins TRBV4-1 to TRBJ1-2; D may be TRBD1 (5 bases). Sequencing was carried out using blood. This clonotype was sampled from a male donor with severe acne vulgaris. The CDR3 DNA reads TGCGCCAGCAGCCAAGATCAGGGAGAGGGCTACACCTTC. The encoded protein is CASSQDQGEGYTF.